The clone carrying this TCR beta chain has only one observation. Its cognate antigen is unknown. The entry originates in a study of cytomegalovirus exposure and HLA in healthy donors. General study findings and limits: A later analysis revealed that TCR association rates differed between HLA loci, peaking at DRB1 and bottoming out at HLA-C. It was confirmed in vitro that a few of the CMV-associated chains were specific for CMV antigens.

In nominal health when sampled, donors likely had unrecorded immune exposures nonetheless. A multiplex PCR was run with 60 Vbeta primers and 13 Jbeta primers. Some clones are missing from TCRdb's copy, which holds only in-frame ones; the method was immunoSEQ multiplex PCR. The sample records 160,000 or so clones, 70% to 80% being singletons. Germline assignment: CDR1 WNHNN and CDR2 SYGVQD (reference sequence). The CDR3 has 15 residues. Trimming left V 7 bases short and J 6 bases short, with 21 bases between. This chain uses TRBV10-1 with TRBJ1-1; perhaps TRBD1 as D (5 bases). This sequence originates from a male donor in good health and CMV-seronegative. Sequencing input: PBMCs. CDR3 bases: TGCGCCAGCATGTCCCTTTTTGGGGCCCGATCTGAAGCTTTCTTT. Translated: CASMSLFGARSEAFF.